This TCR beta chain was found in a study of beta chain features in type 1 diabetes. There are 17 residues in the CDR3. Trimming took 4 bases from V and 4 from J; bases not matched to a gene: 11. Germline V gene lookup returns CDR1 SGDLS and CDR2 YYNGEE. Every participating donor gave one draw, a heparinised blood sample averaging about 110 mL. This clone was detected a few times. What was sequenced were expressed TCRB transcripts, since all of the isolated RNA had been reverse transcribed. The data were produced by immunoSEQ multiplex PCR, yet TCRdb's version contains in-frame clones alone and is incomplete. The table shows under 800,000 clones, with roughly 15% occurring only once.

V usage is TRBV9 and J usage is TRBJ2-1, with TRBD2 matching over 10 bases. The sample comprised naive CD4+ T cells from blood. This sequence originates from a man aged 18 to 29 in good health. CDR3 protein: CASSPDSSGGRYNEQFF. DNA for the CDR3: TGTGCCAGCAGCCCGGACTCTAGCGGGGGCCGATACAATGAGCAGTTCTTC.